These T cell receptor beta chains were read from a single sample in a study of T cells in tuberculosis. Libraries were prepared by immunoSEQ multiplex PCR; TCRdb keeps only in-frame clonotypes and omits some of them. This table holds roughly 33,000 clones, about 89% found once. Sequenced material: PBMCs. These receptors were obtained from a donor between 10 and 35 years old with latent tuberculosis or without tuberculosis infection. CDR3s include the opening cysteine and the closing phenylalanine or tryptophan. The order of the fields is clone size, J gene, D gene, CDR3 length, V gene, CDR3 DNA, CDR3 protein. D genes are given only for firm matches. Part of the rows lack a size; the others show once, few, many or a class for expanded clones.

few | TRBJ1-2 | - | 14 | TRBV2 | TGTGCCAGCAGTGAAAGCGTCAGGGGCTATGGCTACACCTTC | CASSESVRGYGYTF
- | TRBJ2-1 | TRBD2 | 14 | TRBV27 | TGTGCCAGCAGTCTCAGCGGGAGTGCTTGGGAGCAGTTCTTC | CASSLSGSAWEQFF
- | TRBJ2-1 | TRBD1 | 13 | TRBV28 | TGTGCCAGCAGTTTATCTGGAGACAGGGTGCTGTTCTTC | CASSLSGDRVLFF
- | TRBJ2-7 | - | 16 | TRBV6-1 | TGTGCCAGCAGTGGCTTCGGGGGGGACAGCACCTACGAGCAGTACTTC | CASSGFGGDSTYEQYF
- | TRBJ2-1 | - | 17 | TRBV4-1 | TGCGCCAGCAGCCAAGATGGAGTGGGAGGCCCTTACAATGAGCAGTTCTTC | CASSQDGVGGPYNEQFF
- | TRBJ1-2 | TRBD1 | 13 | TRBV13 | TGTGCCAGCAGCCACAGGGGAATCGGGGGCTACACCTTC | CASSHRGIGGYTF
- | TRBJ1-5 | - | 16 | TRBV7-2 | TGTGCCAGCAGCCCTACCGGAGGGTATAGCAATCAGCCCCAGCATTTT | CASSPTGGYSNQPQHF
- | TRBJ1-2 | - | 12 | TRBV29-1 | TGCAGCGTTGCGCAGGGGCCCTATGGCTACACCTTC | CSVAQGPYGYTF
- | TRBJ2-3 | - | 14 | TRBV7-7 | TGTGCCAGCAGCTTAGGGCTAGCCGCAGATACGCAGTATTTT | CASSLGLAADTQYF
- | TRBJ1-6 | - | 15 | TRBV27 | TGTGCCAGCAATATGCTAAGCTCCTATAATTCACCCCTCCACTTT | CASNMLSSYNSPLHF
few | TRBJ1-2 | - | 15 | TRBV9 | TGTGCCAGCAGCCCCAGTGGTGGGGGCGAGGGATACTACACCTTC | CASSPSGGGEGYYTF
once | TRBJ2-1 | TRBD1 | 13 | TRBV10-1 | TGCGCCAGCAGCGCTCCCGGGACAGGGGATCCGTTCTTC | CASSAPGTGDPFF
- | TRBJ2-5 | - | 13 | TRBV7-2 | TGTGCCAGCAGCCGGGACTACCAAGAGACCCAGTACTTC | CASSRDYQETQYF
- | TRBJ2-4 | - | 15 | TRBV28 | TGTGCCAGCAGTTTCCAGGTCGTAGCCAAAAACATTCAGTACTTC | CASSFQVVAKNIQYF
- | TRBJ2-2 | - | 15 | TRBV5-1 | TGCGCCAGCAGCTTGAGGCAGGATAACACCGGGGAGCTGTTTTTT | CASSLRQDNTGELFF
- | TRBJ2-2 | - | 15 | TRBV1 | TGCACCAGCAGCCAAATCGGGAGTGGTACCGGGGAGCTGTTTTTT | CTSSQIGSGTGELFF
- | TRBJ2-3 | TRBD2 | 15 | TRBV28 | TGTGCCAGCAGTACGACTAGCGGGGGGGCGAATACGCAGTATTTT | CASSTTSGGANTQYF
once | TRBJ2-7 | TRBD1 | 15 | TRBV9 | TGTGCCAGCAGCGTAGGGGGACAGGGGTCCTACGAGCAGTACTTC | CASSVGGQGSYEQYF
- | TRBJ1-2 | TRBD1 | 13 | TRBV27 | TGTGCCAGCAGTTCGACAGGGGAGCATGGCTACACCTTC | CASSSTGEHGYTF
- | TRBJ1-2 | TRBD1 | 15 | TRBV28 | TGTGCCAGCAGTTCTACAGGGGCTCCTAACTATGGCTACACCTTC | CASSSTGAPNYGYTF
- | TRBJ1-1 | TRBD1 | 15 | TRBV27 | TGTGCCAGCAGTTTATCGCAGGGGGTGTACACTGAAGCTTTCTTT | CASSLSQGVYTEAFF
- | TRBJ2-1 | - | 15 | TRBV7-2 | TGTGCCAGCACCTCAGACGGAGGGAGGTACAATGAGCAGTTCTTC | CASTSDGGRYNEQFF
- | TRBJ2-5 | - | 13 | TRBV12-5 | TGTGCTAGTGGTGTGGACATGTCAGAGACCCAGTACTTC | CASGVDMSETQYF
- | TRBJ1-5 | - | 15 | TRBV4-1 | TGCGCCAGCAGCCCAACAAGTTATAGCAATCAGCCCCAGCATTTT | CASSPTSYSNQPQHF
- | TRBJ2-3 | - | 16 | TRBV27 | TGTGCCAGCAGTTATAATCCCCACTCTAGCACAGATACGCAGTATTTT | CASSYNPHSSTDTQYF
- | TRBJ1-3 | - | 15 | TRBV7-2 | TGTGCCAGCAGCTTCAGGGTTCGAACGGGAAACACCATATATTTT | CASSFRVRTGNTIYF
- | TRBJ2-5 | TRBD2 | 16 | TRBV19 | TGTGCCAGTAGATACGGGAGGGGGGGCCGGGAAGAGACCCAGTACTTC | CASRYGRGGREETQYF
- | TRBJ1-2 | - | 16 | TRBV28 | TGTGCCAGCAGCCAACCTCTCAGGATGGAATCCTATGGCTACACCTTC | CASSQPLRMESYGYTF
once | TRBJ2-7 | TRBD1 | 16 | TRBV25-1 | TGTGCCAGCAGTGACCACTTCGGGACAGAAGCCTACGAGCAGTACTTC | CASSDHFGTEAYEQYF
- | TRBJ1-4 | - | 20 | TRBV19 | TGTGCCAGTAGTACCGGATACTGGACCGGGGGGGATGCAACTAATGAAAAACTGTTTTTT | CASSTGYWTGGDATNEKLFF
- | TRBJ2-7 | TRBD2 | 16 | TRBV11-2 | TGTGCCAGCAGCGGACTAGCGGGGGCATCAATCTACGAGCAGTACTTC | CASSGLAGASIYEQYF
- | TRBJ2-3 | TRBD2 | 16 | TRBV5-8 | TGTGCCAGCAGCCGGACTAGCGGGGGGGCCTCAGATACGCAGTATTTT | CASSRTSGGASDTQYF
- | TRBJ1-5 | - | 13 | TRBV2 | TGTGCCAGCGGCGGGAATAGCAATCAGCCCCAGCATTTT | CASGGNSNQPQHF
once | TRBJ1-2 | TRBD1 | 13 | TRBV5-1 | TGCGCCAGCAGCGCCCAGGGGGCGGGCGGCTACACCTTC | CASSAQGAGGYTF
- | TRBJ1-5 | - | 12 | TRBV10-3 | TGTGCCACTCAACAGGCTAATCAGCCCCAGCATTTT | CATQQANQPQHF
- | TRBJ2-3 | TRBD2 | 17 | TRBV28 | TGTGCCAGCAGTTACTCCCCCTCCTCAGCGGGGACAGATACGCAGTATTTT | CASSYSPSSAGTDTQYF
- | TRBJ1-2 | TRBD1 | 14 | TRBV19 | TGTGCCAGTAGTATGGGGACAGGGCTCTATGGCTACACCTTC | CASSMGTGLYGYTF
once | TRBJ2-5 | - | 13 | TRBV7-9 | TGTGCCGGCAAGCCGGACAGACAAGAGACCCAGTACTTC | CAGKPDRQETQYF
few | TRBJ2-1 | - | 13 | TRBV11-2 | TGTGCCAGCAGCTTGGGCGTACACAATGAGCAGTTCTTC | CASSLGVHNEQFF
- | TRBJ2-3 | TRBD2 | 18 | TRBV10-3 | TGTGCCATCAGTGAACCGGGACTAGCGTCGGGGTCGCCAGATACGCAGTATTTT | CAISEPGLASGSPDTQYF
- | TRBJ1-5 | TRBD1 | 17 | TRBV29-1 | TGCAGCCCCCCCGAGGGACAGGGGAATCATAGCAATCAGCCCCAGCATTTT | CSPPEGQGNHSNQPQHF
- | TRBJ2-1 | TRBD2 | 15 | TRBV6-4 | TGTGCCAGCAGTGGGACTAGCGGCTCCTACAATGAGCAGTTCTTC | CASSGTSGSYNEQFF
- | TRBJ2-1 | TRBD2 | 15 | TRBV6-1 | TGTGCCAGCATTCCCGGGACTAGCGGTTACAATGAGCAGTTCTTC | CASIPGTSGYNEQFF
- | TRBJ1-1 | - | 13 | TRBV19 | TGTGCCAGTATTTCCAACATGAACACTGAAGCTTTCTTT | CASISNMNTEAFF
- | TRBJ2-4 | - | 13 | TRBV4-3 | TGCGCCAGCAGCCATAAGGTGGAGAACATTCAGTACTTC | CASSHKVENIQYF
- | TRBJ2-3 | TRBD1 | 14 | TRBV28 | TGTGCCAGCCGCCAACAGGGGCCCCCAGATACGCAGTATTTT | CASRQQGPPDTQYF
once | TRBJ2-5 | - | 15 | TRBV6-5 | TGTGCCAGCAGTTACGACATAACGGGAGAAGAGACCCAGTACTTC | CASSYDITGEETQYF
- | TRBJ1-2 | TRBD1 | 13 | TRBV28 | TGTGCCAGCAGTCAGGACAGGGGGAATGGCTACACCTTC | CASSQDRGNGYTF
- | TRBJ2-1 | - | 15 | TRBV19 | TGTGCCAGTAGTATCCAACGGGTCTCCTACAATGAGCAGTTCTTC | CASSIQRVSYNEQFF
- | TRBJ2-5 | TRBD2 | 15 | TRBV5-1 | TGCGCCAGCAGCCGAATCGGGACTAGGGAAGAGACCCAGTACTTC | CASSRIGTREETQYF
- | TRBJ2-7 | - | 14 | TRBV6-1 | TGTGCCAGCAAAGACGGCGGAGGAATAGACGAGCAGTACTTC | CASKDGGGIDEQYF